The next 32 T cell receptor beta chains were all read from a single sample in a study of blood T cell repertoires in COVID-19 (dated by TCRdb to 2018 to 2021). The receptor library was made with the immunoSEQ multiplex PCR assay. Not all clones reach the TCRdb copy of this immuneACCESS table, which keeps in-frame sequences only. Checked studies attribute under half of the gap to unresolved V genes and leave the rest unexplained. The sample yields around 160,000 clones; around 90% were counted once. The leading ten clones occupy roughly a sixth of the sample. Sequenced material: peripheral blood. All receptors come from a man aged 60 to 69 with active or convalescent COVID-19.

This sequence joins TRBV5-1 and TRBJ2-7; D remains ambiguous. The V end was cut by 5 bases, the J end by 9 bases, with 15 bases between. The CDR3 spans 12 residues. Germline CDR1 is SGHRS and CDR2 is YFSETQ. In DNA, the CDR3 is TGCGCCAGCAGTCTCACTACGGGTGCGCAGTACTTC. Translation: CASSLTTGAQYF.

This chain uses TRBV19 with TRBJ2-4; 8 bases are a match to TRBD1. V lost 4 bases, J lost 1 base, and 3 bases stayed unmatched. CDR1 and CDR2 from the germline V gene are LNHDA and SQIVND (reference sequence). The CDR3 covers 15 residues. In nucleotides, the CDR3 is TGTGCCAGTAGTACCCGGGACAGGGCCAAAAACATTCAGTACTTC. Its protein product is CASSTRDRAKNIQYF.

The chain recombines TRBV5-4 with TRBJ2-1; the D gene is possibly TRBD2 (5 bases). CDR1 is SGHNT and CDR2 is YYREEE in the germline V gene (reference sequence). The CDR3 length is 15 residues. The V and J ends lost 3 bases and 8 bases respectively, with 18 bases between them. This chain's CDR3 is CASSYQLGFGDEQFF. As DNA, the CDR3 is TGTGCCAGCAGCTATCAACTAGGATTTGGAGATGAGCAGTTCTTC.

The CDR3 protein is CASSPRAAGGPDGGELFF. CDR3 DNA sequence: TGTGCCAGCTCACCACGTGCAGCGGGAGGGCCCGACGGCGGGGAGCTGTTTTTT. The chain recombines TRBV18 with TRBJ2-2, with TRBD2 matching over 10 bases. The CDR3 extends over 18 amino acids. Trimming took 1 base from V and 7 from J; bases not matched to a gene: 12. The germline CDR1 and CDR2 sequences are KGHSH and LQKENI.

This clone has a single count. The genes are TRBV7-2 and TRBJ2-7; D uncertain. The CDR3 contains 14 residues. The V end lost 3 bases, the J end lost 2 bases, and 11 bases lay between the germline ends. Germline CDR1 SGHTA, CDR2 FQGNSA. This chain's CDR3 is CASSFSRATYEQYF. The CDR3 nucleotides are TGTGCCAGCAGCTTTTCGCGAGCCACCTACGAGCAGTACTTC.

The chain links TRBV27 to TRBJ1-4; D ambiguous. This CDR3 has 15 amino acids. Trimming removed 3 bases at V and 6 bases at J, with 14 bases between. The germline CDR1 and CDR2 sequences are MNHEY and SMNVEV (reference sequence). In DNA form, the CDR3 reads TGTGCCAGCAGTTTGAGGCGCAGACCAGATGAAAAACTGTTTTTT. The encoded protein is CASSLRRRPDEKLFF.

J is TRBJ1-3 and V is TRBV6-5; TRBD1 is a possible D gene (6 bases). V gave up 6 bases and J gave up 4 bases, with 13 bases separating them. This CDR3 is 14 amino acids long. The V gene's germline CDR1 is MNHEY and CDR2 SVGAGI. This chain's CDR3 is CASRPTGTGNTIYF. The CDR3 nucleotides read TGTGCCAGCAGGCCCACAGGGACAGGAAACACCATATATTTT.

The chain joins TRBV7-9 to TRBJ1-1; 7 positions agree with TRBD1. This CDR3 is 15 amino acids long. V was pared by 5 bases and J by 0 bases, with 6 bases of the junction left unmatched. CDR1 and CDR2 from the germline V gene are SEHNR and FQNEAQ (reference sequence). The CDR3 nucleotides read TGTGCCAGCAGCGTACAGGGGCGGTTGAACACTGAAGCTTTCTTT. As protein: CASSVQGRLNTEAFF.

The chain links TRBV19 to TRBJ2-7; the D gene is possibly TRBD1 (6 bases). Germline lookup yields CDR1 LNHDA and CDR2 SQIVND (reference sequence). V dropped 9 bases and J dropped 3 bases, with 18 bases sitting between them. This CDR3 region has 14 residues. This CDR3 reads CASSLPDRSYEQYF. The CDR3 DNA reads TGTGCCAGCTCCCTCCCCGACAGGAGCTACGAGCAGTACTTC.

The V gene is TRBV12-3 or TRBV12-4, the J gene TRBJ1-1; no reliable D call. The CDR3 is made up of 12 amino acids. V was pared by 6 bases and J by 4 bases, with 9 bases between. CDR3 region: CASSPAVTEAFF. DNA of the CDR3: TGTGCCAGCAGCCCGGCGGTCACTGAAGCTTTCTTT.

V and J are TRBV19 and TRBJ2-6; maybe TRBD1 (6 bases). Trimming left V 4 bases short and J 1 base short, with 11 bases between. Germline V gene data show CDR1 as LNHDA and CDR2 as SQIVND (reference sequence). This CDR3 is built from 16 residues. This CDR3 is CASSRAGESGANVLTF. The CDR3 bases are TGTGCCAGTAGTAGGGCAGGGGAATCTGGGGCCAACGTCCTGACTTTC.

J is TRBJ2-2 and V is TRBV7-7; 15 bases match TRBD2. CDR1 and CDR2 (germline): SSHAT, FNYEAQ (reference sequence). V was clipped by 5 bases and J by 8 bases; unmatched bases: 6. The CDR3 has 16 amino acids. CDR3 DNA sequence: TGTGCCAGCAGCCCCGGGACTAGCGGGAGGAGAGGGGAGCTGTTTTTT. As protein: CASSPGTSGRRGELFF.

In this sample, this clone turned up once. The chain employs TRBV5-1 and TRBJ1-5, with TRBD1 as a possible D gene (5 bases). V lost 4 bases to trimming and J lost 0 bases, with 11 bases between them. The length of the CDR3 is 15 residues. CDR1 SGHRS and CDR2 YFSETQ come from the germline V gene. This chain's CDR3 is CASSPQGYSNQPQHF. CDR3 nucleotides: TGCGCCAGCAGCCCCCAGGGCTATAGCAATCAGCCCCAGCATTTT.

This clone was counted a single time. The chain is built from TRBV20-1 and TRBJ2-3; a possible D gene is TRBD2 (5 bases). V was cut by 3 bases and J by 5 bases, with 9 bases left in between. Germline lookup yields CDR1 DFQATT and CDR2 SNEGSKA (reference sequence). The CDR3 extends over 12 amino acids. The DNA for the CDR3 is TGCAGTGCTAGTTCGGCGGGAGATACGCAGTATTTT. Translated, it gives CSASSAGDTQYF.

The rearrangement links TRBV4-1 to TRBJ2-7; 12 bases match TRBD2. This CDR3 comprises 19 residues. Losses at the gene ends were 1 base for V and 2 bases for J; bases not matched to a gene: 12. The germline CDR1 and CDR2 sequences are MGHRA and YSYEKL. CDR3 sequence (DNA): TGCGCCAGCAGCCAAGTACAGCCGGGACTAGCGGGTTTACCCTACGAGCAGTACTTC. Translating it yields CASSQVQPGLAGLPYEQYF.

V is TRBV10-3 and J is TRBJ2-1, with D perhaps matching TRBD2 (5 bases). The ends were cut back, 7 bases at V and 4 bases at J, with 14 bases in the middle. The CDR3 runs to 14 residues. CDR1 is ENHRY, CDR2 SYGVKD, per germline. CDR3 DNA sequence: TGTGCCATCACACGGGGTCCCGGGTACAATGAGCAGTTCTTC. Amino acid sequence: CAITRGPGYNEQFF.

The chain combines TRBV6-5 with TRBJ1-5; 9 nucleotides line up with TRBD1. Germline CDR1 is MNHEY and CDR2 is SVGAGI. Germline trimming cut 4 bases from V and 7 bases from J; bases unmatched to any gene: 5. This CDR3 region has 14 residues. This chain's CDR3 is CASSLQGAQQPQHF. Here the CDR3 DNA reads TGTGCCAGCAGTTTACAGGGGGCTCAGCAGCCCCAGCATTTT.

The chain combines TRBV9 with TRBJ2-7; TRBD1 might be the D (6 bases). The CDR3 runs to 14 residues. Deletions cut 3 bases from V and 0 bases from J, with 10 bases between. Germline assignment: CDR1 SGDLS and CDR2 YYNGEE. The CDR3 coding sequence is TGTGCCAGCAGCGCTCAGGGGCCCTCCTACGAGCAGTACTTC. Its translation is CASSAQGPSYEQYF. The whole variable domain, remainder taken from reference TRBV9 and TRBJ2-7, is DSGVTQTPKHLITATGQRVTLRCSPRSGDLSVYWYQQSLDQGLQFLIQYYNGEERAKGNILERFSAQQFPDLHSELNLSSLELGDSALYFCASSAQGPSYEQYFGPGTRLTVT.

The chain couples TRBV11-3 to TRBJ2-1, with TRBD2 matching over 9 bases. CDR3 length: 16 residues. Per germline, CDR1 SGHNT and CDR2 YENEEA. V shed 3 bases, J shed 6 bases, and the junction held 9 bases outside the gene matches. This chain's CDR3 is CASSFRAGGEPNEQFF. The CDR3 DNA sequence: TGTGCCAGCAGCTTCAGAGCGGGGGGCGAACCCAATGAGCAGTTCTTC.

V and J are TRBV24-1 and TRBJ2-2; D might be TRBD1 (7 bases). Between the trimmed V and J ends, which lost 2 bases and 3 bases, there was a span of 15 bases. The CDR3 loop spans 17 amino acids. Germline V gene data show CDR1 as KGHDR and CDR2 as SFDVKD. The CDR3 DNA sequence: TGTGCCACCAGTGATTCGTCCAGGGGGGTCTACACCGGGGAGCTGTTTTTT. This translates into CATSDSSRGVYTGELFF.

The rearrangement links TRBV5-4 to TRBJ2-5; TRBD1 agrees at 9 bases. In germline, CDR1 is SGHNT, CDR2 YYREEE (reference sequence). Losses at the gene ends were 4 bases for V and 5 bases for J; bases not matched to a gene: 9. The CDR3 covers 15 residues. The CDR3 loop is CASSPIQGAGETQYF. DNA for the CDR3: TGTGCCAGCAGCCCGATACAGGGGGCTGGTGAGACCCAGTACTTC.

The chain couples TRBV18 to TRBJ2-7; 9 positions agree with TRBD2. V gave up 4 bases and J gave up 1 base; unmatched junction bases: 14. Germline lookup yields CDR1 KGHSH and CDR2 LQKENI. The CDR3 is made up of 18 amino acids. CDR3 residues: CASSQGALLAGSSYEQYF. The CDR3 coding sequence is TGTGCCAGCTCACAGGGGGCGCTTCTAGCGGGGTCGTCCTACGAGCAGTACTTC.

The rearrangement links TRBV27 to TRBJ1-1; D is ambiguous. From germline, CDR1 is MNHEY and CDR2 SMNVEV (reference sequence). The CDR3 is made up of 15 amino acids. V was shortened by 2 bases and J by 2 bases, with 12 bases between the two germline ends. CDR3 residues: CASSLIPVPNTEAFF. CDR3 DNA sequence: TGTGCCAGCAGTTTAATACCAGTTCCTAACACTGAAGCTTTCTTT.

This chain uses TRBV6-6 with TRBJ1-2, with a weak D call TRBD1 (6 bases). V was pared by 9 bases and J by 7 bases, with 12 bases between. CDR3 length: 11 residues. Germline V lookup: CDR1 MNHNY, CDR2 SVGAGI (reference sequence). The CDR3 reads CASTGNGGYTF. DNA of the CDR3: TGTGCCAGTACAGGGAACGGTGGCTACACCTTC.

V is TRBV19 and J is TRBJ1-6, with a possible D match to TRBD1 (6 bases). Trimming cost V 3 bases and J 8 bases, with 11 bases left between them. The CDR3 contains 14 residues. CDR1 LNHDA and CDR2 SQIVND come from the germline V gene (reference sequence). This CDR3 reads CASSIRGSYSPLHF. In DNA, the CDR3 is TGTGCCAGTAGTATCAGGGGCTCCTATTCACCCCTCCACTTT.

V and J are TRBV5-1 and TRBJ2-5; the D gene is possibly TRBD1 (5 bases). Looked up from germline, CDR1 is SGHRS and CDR2 is YFSETQ. The CDR3 runs 14 residues. Trimming removed 0 bases at V and 3 bases at J, with 9 bases between. The CDR3 region has the DNA TGCGCCAGCAGCTTGGCAGGGCGCGAAGAGACCCAGTACTTC. It specifies CASSLAGREETQYF.

In this sample, this clone turned up once. This chain connects TRBV7-9 to TRBJ2-1; 7 bases agree with TRBD1. The CDR3 covers 13 residues. Per the germline V gene, CDR1 is SEHNR and CDR2 is FQNEAQ (reference sequence). The ends lost 4 bases at V and 4 bases at J; junction bases unmatched: 1. The DNA for the CDR3 is TGTGCCAGCAGCTCGACAGGGTACAATGAGCAGTTCTTC. Amino acid sequence: CASSSTGYNEQFF.

This clone was observed a handful of times. The chain has TRBV7-9 and TRBJ2-7; D perhaps matches TRBD1 (6 bases). V was shortened by 4 bases and J by 7 bases, with 11 bases between the two germline ends. The CDR3 is 12 residues long. CDR1 is SEHNR and CDR2 is FQNEAQ in the germline V gene (reference sequence). CDR3 amino acids: CASSSQGWEQYF. As DNA, the CDR3 is TGTGCCAGCAGCTCACAGGGATGGGAGCAGTACTTC.

The V call is TRBV18, the J call TRBJ2-7, with 14 bases identical to TRBD2. CDR1 is KGHSH and CDR2 is LQKENI in the germline V gene. The CDR3 sequence is 17 residues long. The J segment lost 7 bases and the V segment lost 3 bases, leaving 11 bases of the junction unmatched. As DNA, the CDR3 is TGTGCCAGCTCACCCCCGGGACTAGCGGGAGTCGGGCTAGAGCAGTACTTC. As protein: CASSPPGLAGVGLEQYF.

The V and J genes are TRBV5-1 and TRBJ2-2, with D possibly being TRBD1 (5 bases). Trimming stripped 5 bases from V and 6 bases from J, with 14 bases between. The CDR3 runs 14 residues. Germline V CDR1 and CDR2: SGHRS, YFSETQ. The CDR3 sequence is CASRDITGAGELFF. CDR3 in DNA: TGCGCCAGCAGAGACATTACAGGCGCCGGGGAGCTGTTTTTT.

The chain is built from TRBV9 and TRBJ2-2, with 10 nucleotides matching TRBD2. The V and J ends lost 1 base and 6 bases, in that order; junction bases with no gene match: 15. Per the germline V gene, CDR1 is SGDLS and CDR2 is YYNGEE. This CDR3 is built from 19 residues. Written as DNA, the CDR3 is TGTGCCAGCAGCGTAAGTCTAGCGGGAGATATGACCGATCCCGGGGAGCTGTTTTTT. Residues: CASSVSLAGDMTDPGELFF.

V and J are TRBV10-3 and TRBJ1-4; D is possibly TRBD1 (5 bases). Germline V gene lookup returns CDR1 ENHRY and CDR2 SYGVKD. The V gene lost 3 bases and the J gene lost 4 bases, with 9 bases spanning the gap. The CDR3 contains 14 residues. CDR3 coding DNA: TGTGCCATCAGTGATCAGGGCGGTAATGAAAAACTGTTTTTT. Its protein product is CAISDQGGNEKLFF.